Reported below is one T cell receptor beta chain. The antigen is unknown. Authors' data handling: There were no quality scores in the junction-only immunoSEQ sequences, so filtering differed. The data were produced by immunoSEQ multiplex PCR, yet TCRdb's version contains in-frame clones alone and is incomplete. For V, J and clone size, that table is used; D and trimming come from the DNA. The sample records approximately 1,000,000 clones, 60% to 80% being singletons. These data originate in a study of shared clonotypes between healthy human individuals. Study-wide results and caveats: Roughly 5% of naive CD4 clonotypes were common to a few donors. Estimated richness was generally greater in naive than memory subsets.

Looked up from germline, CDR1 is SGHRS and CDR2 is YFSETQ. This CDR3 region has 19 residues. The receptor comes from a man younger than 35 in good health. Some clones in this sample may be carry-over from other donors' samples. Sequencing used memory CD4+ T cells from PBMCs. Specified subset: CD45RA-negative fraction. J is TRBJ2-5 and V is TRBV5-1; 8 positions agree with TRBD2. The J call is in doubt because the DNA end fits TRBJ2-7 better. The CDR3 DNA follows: TGCGCCAGCAGTACGATGGGTGGACTAGCAGGCAGCAGCCGCTACGAGCAGTACTTC. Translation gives CASSTMGGLAGSSRYEQYF.